The sample holds a few counts of the clone carrying this T cell receptor (beta chain). No antigen is known for it. The CDR3 totals 14 residues. The germline gives CDR1 MNHEY, CDR2 SMNVEV (reference sequence). V was shortened by 2 bases and J by 5 bases, with 10 bases between the two germline ends. These data are taken from a study of T cell responses to AZD1222 COVID-19 vaccine. Whole-study findings and limits: CD4 TCRs linked to vaccination spanned spike, dominating at 160-218 and 743-854. Receipt of two AZD1222 doses was followed by a rise in Spike-specific TCR breadth and depth. Every sample of the repertoires postdated the peak T cell response. There were mostly white British donors and more females than males, and clonal diversity was possibly underestimated.

Assay: immunoSEQ multiplex PCR; the TCRdb copy retains only in-frame clones and omits some. The sample has 120,000 to 150,000 clones; 85% to 95% are singletons. The rearrangement links TRBV27 to TRBJ1-5; a weak D match, TRBD1 (5 bases). Sequencing was performed on peripheral blood, taken on day 0 of MenACWY control vaccination. The sequence derives from an adult in good health. The CDR3 bases are TGTGCCAGCAGTTTACCCGGGACGGATCAGCCCCAGCATTTT. It yields the protein CASSLPGTDQPQHF.